Below are 25 T cell receptor beta chains sequenced from a single sample in a study of cytomegalovirus exposure and HLA in healthy donors (dated by TCRdb to about 2017). Libraries were prepared through the immunoSEQ multiplex PCR assay. The multiplex PCR relied on a mix of 60 forward primers for TCR Vbeta segments and 13 reverse primers for TCR Jbeta segments. Here the immuneACCESS table is served through TCRdb, limited to in-frame sequences with V and J called. Missing clones are a known gap in these copies; in checked studies unresolved V genes cover under half, and the rest lacks a known reason. In all, the sample holds tens of thousands of clones, and roughly 79% of those were seen once. The top ten hold roughly 0.63% of the sample. Material: PBMCs. These receptors were obtained from a man under 40 in good health and CMV-seronegative.

The chain uses TRBV4-1 and TRBJ2-1; possible D gene TRBD1, 5 bases. Looked up from germline, CDR1 is MGHRA and CDR2 is YSYEKL. V was trimmed by 4 bases and J by 6 bases, leaving 16 bases between them. The CDR3 spans 15 residues. DNA of the CDR3: TGCGCCAGCAGCCGCACCGAGACAGAGTTCAATGAGCAGTTCTTC. It specifies CASSRTETEFNEQFF.

This sequence joins TRBV4-3 and TRBJ2-5; 8 bases match TRBD1. The DNA end is a closer match to TRBJ2-7, so the J assignment may be wrong. The CDR3 runs to 16 residues. Germline CDR1 LGHNA, CDR2 YSLEER. The CDR3 DNA follows: TGCGCCAGCAGCCAGACAGGGGACCTATTTTACTACGAGCAGTACTTC. Protein sequence: CASSQTGDLFYYEQYF.

V and J are TRBV9 and TRBJ1-1; D is ambiguous. The germline CDR1 and CDR2 sequences are SGDLS and YYNGEE. The CDR3 spans 12 residues. V was cut by 1 base and J by 5 bases, with 6 bases left in between. The CDR3 sequence is CASSVTETEAFF. In nucleotides, the CDR3 is TGTGCCAGCAGCGTAACAGAGACTGAAGCTTTCTTT. Using reference TRBV9 and TRBJ1-1 for the parts outside the CDR3, the full variable domain is DSGVTQTPKHLITATGQRVTLRCSPRSGDLSVYWYQQSLDQGLQFLIQYYNGEERAKGNILERFSAQQFPDLHSELNLSSLELGDSALYFCASSVTETEAFFGQGTRLTVV.

This clone occurred a few times. The chain has TRBV6-5 and TRBJ1-4; D is ambiguous. Germline loops: CDR1 MNHEY, CDR2 SVGAGI. The CDR3 spans 15 residues. Trimming cost V 6 bases and J 0 bases, with 11 bases left between them. The CDR3 sequence is CASRRGSSTNEKLFF. CDR3 nucleotide sequence: TGTGCCAGCAGGCGAGGCTCCTCAACTAATGAAAAACTGTTTTTT.

The V and J genes are TRBV2 and TRBJ2-7, with 8 bases lining up with TRBD1. CDR1 and CDR2 (germline): SNHLY, FYNNEI. The CDR3 sequence is 12 residues long. V lost 10 bases to trimming and J lost 7 bases; unmatched junction nucleotides: 9. The CDR3 sequence is CANDQGAREQYV. Here the CDR3 DNA reads TGTGCCAACGATCAGGGGGCAAGGGAGCAGTACGTC.

The gene calls are TRBV2 and TRBJ1-6, with D unresolved. Per the germline V gene, CDR1 is SNHLY and CDR2 is FYNNEI. V gave up 1 base and J gave up 5 bases, with 6 bases separating them. CDR3 length equals 14 residues. CDR3: CASSEGRHNSPLHF. The CDR3 DNA reads TGTGCCAGCAGTGAAGGCAGGCATAATTCACCCCTCCACTTT. Drawing the rest from reference TRBV2 and TRBJ1-6, the complete variable domain is EPEVTQTPSHQVTQMGQEVILRCVPISNHLYFYWYRQILGQKVEFLVSFYNNEISEKSEIFDDQFSVERPDGSNFTLKIRSTKLEDSAMYFCASSEGRHNSPLHFGNGTRLTVT.

This chain joins TRBV12-5 and TRBJ2-2; D might be TRBD1 (5 bases). Trimming pared 1 base from V and 4 bases from J, leaving 7 bases between. The germline gives CDR1 LGHNT, CDR2 FRNRAP. This CDR3 region has 14 residues. The CDR3 sequence: CASGLGQFTGELFF. CDR3 nucleotides: TGTGCTAGTGGTTTGGGACAGTTCACCGGGGAGCTGTTTTTT.

V gene TRBV19 combines with J gene TRBJ1-1; TRBD1 agrees at 10 bases. The CDR3 covers 14 residues. CDR1 and CDR2 from the germline V gene are LNHDA and SQIVND (reference sequence). The trim removed 5 bases at V and 4 bases at J, leaving 4 bases unmatched. CDR3 in DNA: TGTGCCAGTAGTTTAGGACAGGGGGGCACTGAAGCTTTCTTT. It specifies CASSLGQGGTEAFF.

The V gene is TRBV7-2, the J gene TRBJ1-2, with 11 bases identical to TRBD1. The length of the CDR3 is 15 residues. Germline values: CDR1 SGHTA, CDR2 FQGNSA. V lost 1 base, J lost 6 bases, and 4 bases stayed unmatched. This CDR3 is CASSLEGQGVHGYTF. As DNA, the CDR3 is TGTGCCAGCAGCTTAGAGGGACAGGGGGTTCATGGCTACACCTTC.

The J gene is TRBJ2-5, the V gene TRBV5-1; D is uncertain. From germline, CDR1 is SGHRS and CDR2 YFSETQ. Trimming took 0 bases from V and 1 from J, leaving 7 bases between them. The CDR3 is made up of 14 amino acids. The CDR3 region is CASSLAMAQETQYF. The CDR3 DNA reads as TGCGCCAGCAGCTTGGCCATGGCCCAAGAGACCCAGTACTTC.

This clone was seen a single time. The chain combines TRBV2 with TRBJ2-5; D gene uncertain. The CDR3 totals 11 residues. Trimming pared 6 bases from V and 3 bases from J, leaving 5 bases between. Germline lookup yields CDR1 SNHLY and CDR2 FYNNEI. For the CDR3, the DNA is TGTGCCAGCAGCATTGAAGAGACCCAGTACTTC. This sequence encodes CASSIEETQYF.

The chain employs TRBV6-4 and TRBJ2-7; maybe TRBD2 (6 bases). The CDR3 totals 15 residues. Per germline, CDR1 MRHNA and CDR2 SNTAGT. Trimming shortened V by 7 bases and J by 3 bases, and 19 bases separated the two germline ends. CDR3 residues: CASIRRSEGNYEQYF. Here the CDR3 DNA reads TGTGCCAGCATCCGAAGGTCGGAGGGGAACTACGAGCAGTACTTC.

The V and J genes are TRBV29-1 and TRBJ1-4, with 10 bases aligning to TRBD1. V was clipped by 4 bases and J by 7 bases; unmatched bases: 3. Looked up from germline, CDR1 is SQVTM and CDR2 is ANQGSEA. The CDR3 is 13 residues long. CDR3 DNA sequence: TGCAGCGTTGGACAGGGGGCGCGTGAAAAACTGTTTTTT. Its protein product is CSVGQGAREKLFF. Based on the CDR3 plus reference TRBV29-1 and TRBJ1-4, the full variable domain is SAVISQKPSRDICQRGTSLTIQCQVDSQVTMMFWYRQQPGQSLTLIATANQGSEATYESGFVIDKFPISRPNLTFSTLTVSNMSPEDSSIYLCSVGQGAREKLFFGSGTQLSVL.

The genes are TRBV19 and TRBJ1-4; D gene unclear. The germline V gene encodes CDR1 LNHDA and CDR2 SQIVND (reference sequence). The CDR3 is made up of 16 amino acids. V lost 4 bases and J lost 7, with 19 bases in between. The CDR3 spells CASSSPLRGQREKLFF. The CDR3 nucleotides are TGTGCCAGTAGTAGCCCCCTAAGAGGGCAGCGTGAAAAACTGTTTTTT.

The chain joins TRBV6-5 to TRBJ1-6; TRBD1 is a possible D gene (5 bases). The length of the CDR3 is 15 residues. With 2 bases removed from V and 7 bases from J, the gap between germline ends came to 12 bases. CDR1 is MNHEY, CDR2 SVGAGI, per germline. CDR3 residues: CASSYVQGRNSPLHF. Written as DNA, the CDR3 is TGTGCCAGCAGTTACGTCCAGGGTCGAAATTCACCCCTCCACTTT.

The chain carries TRBV13 and TRBJ2-1, with 8 bases lining up with TRBD2. This CDR3 is 16 amino acids long. The junction had 5 bases not matched to a gene; V was cut back by 1 base and J by 3 bases. CDR1 is PRHDT and CDR2 is FYEKMQ in the germline V gene (reference sequence). The CDR3 region has the DNA TGTGCCAGCAGCTTAGTCGTTAGCGGGAACTACAATGAGCAGTTCTTC. Translation gives CASSLVVSGNYNEQFF.

This chain uses TRBV15 with TRBJ1-4; 7 nucleotides align to TRBD1. The junction had 6 bases not matched to a gene; V was cut back by 2 bases and J by 3 bases. The CDR3 runs 16 residues. The V gene's germline CDR1 is LNHNV and CDR2 YYDKDF (reference sequence). CDR3 sequence (DNA): TGTGCCACCAGCAGAAGTCCGGGACAGCCTAATGAAAAACTGTTTTTT. Its protein product is CATSRSPGQPNEKLFF.

The count of this clone is one. The gene calls are TRBV25-1 and TRBJ2-2; tentatively, D is TRBD1 (5 bases). Germline V gene lookup returns CDR1 MGHDK and CDR2 SYGVNS. V was trimmed by 6 bases and J by 13 bases, leaving 18 bases between them. The CDR3 length is 13 residues. The CDR3 region is CASSLLIGVGLFF. The DNA of the CDR3 is TGTGCCAGCAGCCTCCTTATAGGGGTAGGGCTGTTTTTT.

This clone appeared once. This rearrangement joins TRBV6-6 to TRBJ2-7; TRBD1 aligns across 8 bases. CDR1 MNHNY and CDR2 SVGAGI come from the germline V gene (reference sequence). V lost 4 bases, J lost 4 bases, and 3 bases stayed unmatched. CDR3 size: 13 residues. The CDR3, as DNA: TGTGCCAGCAGTTCGAGGACAGGGTACGAGCAGTACGTC. Translation: CASSSRTGYEQYV.

The rearrangement links TRBV2 to TRBJ2-5; no definite D call. The J call is uncertain, as TRBJ2-7 better fits the DNA end. This CDR3 is built from 13 residues. Per the germline V gene, CDR1 is SNHLY and CDR2 is FYNNEI. This CDR3 reads CASLSGTDYEQYF. The CDR3, as DNA: TGTGCCAGCCTTTCCGGCACCGACTACGAGCAGTACTTC.

The chain is built from TRBV18 and TRBJ2-5; tentatively, D is TRBD2 (6 bases). Trimming removed 6 bases at V and 1 base at J, with 24 bases between. Germline V CDR1 and CDR2: KGHSH, LQKENI. This CDR3 is 18 amino acids long. In DNA, the CDR3 is TGTGCCAGCTCTCACGGTACAGCGGGTAGAGGTACCCAAGAGACCCAGTACTTC. This gives the protein CASSHGTAGRGTQETQYF.

This chain joins TRBV9 and TRBJ2-5, with D possibly TRBD1 on 6 matching bases. Germline CDR1 is SGDLS and CDR2 is YYNGEE. This CDR3 spans 15 amino acids. Trimming took 4 bases from V and 1 from J, leaving 14 bases between them. The CDR3 bases are TGTGCCAGCAGCCTCCAAGGGACACCCCAAGAGACCCAGTACTTC. This translates into CASSLQGTPQETQYF.

This clone was picked up one time. V gene TRBV7-2 combines with J gene TRBJ1-2, with TRBD1 as a possible D gene (6 bases). Germline V gene sequence: CDR1 SGHTA, CDR2 FQGNSA. V lost 1 base, J lost 4 bases, and 10 bases lay in between. CDR3 length: 14 residues. The CDR3 sequence is CASSLDTGTYGYTF. The CDR3 DNA reads TGTGCCAGCAGCTTAGACACAGGGACCTATGGCTACACCTTC. Full variable domain (outside the CDR3, taken from reference TRBV7-2 and TRBJ1-2): GAGVSQSPSNKVTEKGKDVELRCDPISGHTALYWYRQSLGQGLEFLIYFQGNSAPDKSGLPSDRFSAERTGGSVSTLTIQRTQQEDSAVYLCASSLDTGTYGYTFGSGTRLTVV.

The chain has TRBV10-3 and TRBJ1-1, with 10 bases fitting TRBD1. Germline V CDR1 and CDR2: ENHRY, SYGVKD. Losses at the gene ends were 2 bases for V and 1 base for J; bases not matched to a gene: 7. The CDR3 sequence is 17 residues long. The CDR3 sequence is CAISEPPGQGTNTEAFF. CDR3 in DNA: TGTGCCATCAGTGAGCCCCCGGGACAGGGGACGAACACTGAAGCTTTCTTT.

The genes are TRBV5-6 and TRBJ1-2, with a weak D call TRBD1 (6 bases). Trimming left V 4 bases short and J 4 bases short, with 20 bases between. CDR1 SGHDT and CDR2 YYEEEE come from the germline V gene. The length of the CDR3 is 16 residues. This CDR3 is CASSTFSSGEGYGYTF. Here the CDR3 DNA reads TGTGCCAGCAGCACATTCTCCTCAGGGGAGGGCTATGGCTACACCTTC.